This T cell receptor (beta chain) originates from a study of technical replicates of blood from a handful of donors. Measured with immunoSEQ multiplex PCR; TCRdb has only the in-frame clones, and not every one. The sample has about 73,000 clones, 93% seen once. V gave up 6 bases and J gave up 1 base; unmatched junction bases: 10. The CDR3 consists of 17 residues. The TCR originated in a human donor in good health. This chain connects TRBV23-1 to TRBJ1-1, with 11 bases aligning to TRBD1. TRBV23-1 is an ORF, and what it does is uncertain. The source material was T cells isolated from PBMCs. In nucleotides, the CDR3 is TGCGCCAGCAGCCCCCAGTCCGGACAGGGGGCGAACACTGAAGCTTTCTTT. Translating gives CASSPQSGQGANTEAFF.